These T cell receptor beta chains were read from a single sample in a study of T cell repertoires in cytomegalovirus infection. TCRdb recomputed calls from the reads with MiXCR, one row per CDR3 protein. Here the sample spans some 600,000 distinct CDR3 sequences, more than 20% being singletons. The sequencing input was CD8+ T cells from PBMCs. Source of these receptors: a human donor in good health (CMV status not recorded). Some clones in this sample may be carry-over from other donors' samples. CDR3s include the opening cysteine and the closing phenylalanine or tryptophan.

j_call,v_call,cdr3_length,cdr3_aa
TRBJ1-1,TRBV29-1,8,CSAAQGFF
TRBJ2-5,TRBV14,18,CASSQPESDRPLRETQYF
TRBJ1-1,TRBV20-1,13,CSARAFHGTEAFF
TRBJ2-7,TRBV10-3,14,CAITLGTGAYEQYF
TRBJ2-1,TRBV5-6,16,CASSSGLRSSYNEQFF
TRBJ2-7,TRBV14,14,CASSQVGTKYEQYF
TRBJ2-7,TRBV12-5,12,CASARYPYEQYF
TRBJ1-6,TRBV28,15,CASSLRDSLYSPLHF
TRBJ2-1,TRBV19,15,CASSTGNPAYNEQFF
TRBJ2-1,TRBV19,14,CASSNRDSYNEQFF
TRBJ1-1,TRBV28,15,CASSLFPAAGGEAFF
TRBJ2-2,TRBV29-1,17,CSVDQGLAGGNTGELFF
TRBJ2-3,TRBV2,10,CASDTDTQYF
TRBJ1-1,TRBV4-2,16,CASSLPGQDLNTEAFF
TRBJ2-2,TRBV6-6,14,CATVSGGYTGELFF
TRBJ1-1,TRBV7-6,14,CANYPPGAFSEAFF
TRBJ2-1,TRBV7-2,16,CASSLNRAGWMNEQFF
TRBJ2-1,TRBV7-6,13,CAIRGGPYNEQFF
TRBJ2-1,TRBV7-2,15,CASSFWGSRDNEQFF
TRBJ2-2,TRBV12-3/TRBV12-4,16,CASTKGLAGETGELFF
TRBJ2-1,TRBV7-2,14,CASSSGLAGIEQFF
TRBJ2-5,TRBV6-1,12,CASSPEAETQYF
TRBJ1-2,TRBV5-6,12,CASGAGGGGYTF
TRBJ2-2,TRBV7-6,15,CASSLGGSITGELFF
TRBJ2-1,TRBV6-5,14,CASSEDRGGNEQFF
TRBJ2-7,TRBV7-9,12,CASSSRAYEQYF
TRBJ1-6,TRBV28,16,CASSPRGQGSNSPLHF
TRBJ1-2,TRBV20-1,13,CSVAGTSYEGYTF
TRBJ2-7,TRBV14,15,CASSQGPTTSYEQYF
TRBJ1-5,TRBV20-1,16,CSARDYRDGGNQPQHF
TRBJ1-3,TRBV5-5,15,CASSSRRGDGNTIYF
TRBJ2-2,TRBV10-1,15,CASSEWAENTGELFF
TRBJ2-2,TRBV7-9,14,CASTGTANTGELFF
TRBJ1-2,TRBV25-1,18,CASSDLTLEEPRGYGYTF
TRBJ2-1,TRBV29-1,14,CSVPGQSSYNEQFF
TRBJ2-1,TRBV19,12,CASSIWDNEQFF
TRBJ2-5,TRBV7-2,14,CASSFSQVYETQYF
TRBJ2-1,TRBV2,10,CASSGYEQFF
TRBJ1-2,TRBV6-1,14,CASSTSGGYYGYTF
TRBJ1-1,TRBV2,13,CASLGQGNTEAFF
TRBJ2-2,TRBV6-1,14,CASSWGAGTGELFF
TRBJ1-1,TRBV7-2,18,CASSFIYNRDKSNTEAFF
TRBJ1-1,TRBV7-6,16,CASSSEKGYEGTEAFF
TRBJ1-6,TRBV20-1,19,CSASPLGGQDGSYNSPLHF
TRBJ1-1,TRBV2,15,CASSDKGTGNTEAFF
TRBJ1-5,TRBV7-2,13,CASSLRDNQPQHF
TRBJ2-7,TRBV5-6,14,CASSLRDRVYEQYF
TRBJ2-7,TRBV5-4,14,CASSLEGAGDEQYF
TRBJ2-7,TRBV15,12,CATSKDLYEQYF
TRBJ2-6,TRBV29-1,18,CSVEVRESPGSGANVLTF